This T cell receptor (beta chain) originates from a study of cytomegalovirus exposure and HLA in healthy donors. After removal of 6 bases from V and 0 bases from J, the junction contained 7 bases not matched to a gene. The CDR3 runs to 15 residues. Germline values: CDR1 MDHEN, CDR2 SYDVKM. General observations from the study: A subsequent analysis found that TCR clusters from the first cohort also tended to co-occur in the approximately 130 validation repertoires, with approximately 94% of cluster scores above 0.

TCRdb's copy holds only in-frame clones and misses some; the assay was immunoSEQ multiplex PCR. The profile covers over 200,000 clones, with 88% appearing a single time and over 2.5% taken by the ten largest. Note on this clone: The antigen is not known.

This TCR came from a woman under 30 in good health and CMV-seronegative. The sequencing sample was made of PBMCs. The chain combines TRBV28 with TRBJ2-5; 7 bases are a match to TRBD2. CDR3 amino acids: CASRDLAVYQETQYF. The CDR3 nucleotides are TGTGCCAGCAGAGATCTAGCGGTGTACCAAGAGACCCAGTACTTC.